This TCR beta chain was sequenced for a study of cytomegalovirus exposure and HLA in healthy donors. Study results and caveats: In a later analysis, a missense DCLRE1C variant was linked to TCR beta V- and J-gene trimming. Later analysis suggested most CMV-associated TCR beta chains were HLA-restricted. Later analysis indicated greater clonal expansion among HLA-associated TCR beta chains than among equally common other chains.

Germline values: CDR1 GTSNPN, CDR2 SVGIG (reference sequence). The CDR3 is 13 amino acids. Trimming took 7 bases from V and 7 from J; bases not matched to a gene: 5. Researchers ran the PCR with 60 Vbeta and 13 Jbeta primers. Repertoires were generated with immunoSEQ multiplex PCR, while TCRdb's copy carries only in-frame clones and drops some. Here the sample spans about 150,000 clones, roughly 80% being singletons. On this clone: What it recognizes is unknown.

The donors (healthy individuals) were bone marrow donors. The chain combines TRBV30 with TRBJ1-6; TRBD1 aligns across 9 bases. Sequenced: PBMCs. The sequence derives from a man between 18 and 29 years old in good health and CMV-seronegative. This CDR3 reads CASGTGPNSPLHF. CDR3 in DNA: TGTGCCTCGGGGACAGGGCCCAATTCACCCCTCCACTTT.